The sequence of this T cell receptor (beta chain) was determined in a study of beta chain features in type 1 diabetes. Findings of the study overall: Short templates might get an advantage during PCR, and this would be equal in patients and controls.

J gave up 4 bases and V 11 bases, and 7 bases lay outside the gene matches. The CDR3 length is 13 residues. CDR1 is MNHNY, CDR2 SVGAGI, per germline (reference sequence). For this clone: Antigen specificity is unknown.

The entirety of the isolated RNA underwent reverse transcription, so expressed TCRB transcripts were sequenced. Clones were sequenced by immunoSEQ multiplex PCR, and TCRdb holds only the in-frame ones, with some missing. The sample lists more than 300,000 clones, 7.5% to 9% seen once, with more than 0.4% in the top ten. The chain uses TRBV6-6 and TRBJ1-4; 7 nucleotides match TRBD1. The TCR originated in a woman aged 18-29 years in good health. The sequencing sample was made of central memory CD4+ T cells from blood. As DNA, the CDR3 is TGTGCCGCGTGGGACAGCAATAATGAAAAACTGTTTTTT. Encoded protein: CAAWDSNNEKLFF.